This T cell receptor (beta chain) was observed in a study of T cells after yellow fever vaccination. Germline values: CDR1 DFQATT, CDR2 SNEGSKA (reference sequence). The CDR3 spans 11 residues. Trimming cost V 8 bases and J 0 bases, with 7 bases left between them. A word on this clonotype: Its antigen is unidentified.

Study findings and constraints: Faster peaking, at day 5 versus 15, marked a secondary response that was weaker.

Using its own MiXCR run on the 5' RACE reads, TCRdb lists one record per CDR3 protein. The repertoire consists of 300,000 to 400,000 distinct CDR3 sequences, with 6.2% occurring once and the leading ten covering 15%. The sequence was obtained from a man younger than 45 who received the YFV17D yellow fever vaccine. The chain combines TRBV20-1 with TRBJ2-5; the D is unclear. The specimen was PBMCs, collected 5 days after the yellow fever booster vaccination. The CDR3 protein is CSIRNQETQYF. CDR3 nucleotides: TGCAGTATAAGGAACCAAGAGACCCAGTACTTC.